This TCR beta chain was obtained from a study of cytomegalovirus exposure and HLA in healthy donors. Study-level findings and limits: In a later analysis, TCR association rates varied by HLA locus: DRB1 most, HLA-C fewest. TCR sequences were mostly rare, though some public TCRs occurred in many donors. Later examination showed HLA-associated TCR beta chains had greater clonal expansion than equally common others.

This clone has only one observation. Antigen specificity is unknown. Primers: 60 Vbeta forward and 13 Jbeta reverse. Libraries were prepared by immunoSEQ multiplex PCR; TCRdb keeps only in-frame clonotypes and omits some of them. The sample contains under 200,000 clones, around two thirds of which appear only once. This clonotype was sampled from a man in his fifties in good health and CMV-seronegative. The sequenced material came from PBMCs.

Here the CDR3 DNA reads TGTGCCAGCAGCTTAGCTCCCGCGCTTTATGGGGCCAACGTCCTGACTTTC. Encoded protein: CASSLAPALYGANVLTF. The chain has TRBV7-3 and TRBJ2-6, with D uncertain. Germline V gives CDR1 SGHTA, CDR2 FQGTGA. Trimming took off 2 bases at V and 3 bases at J, with 14 bases between the two ends. The CDR3 has 17 amino acids. Full variable domain (rest looked up from reference TRBV7-3 and TRBJ2-6): GAGVSQTPSNKVTEKGKYVELRCDPISGHTALYWYRQSLGQGPEFLIYFQGTGAADDSGLPNDRFFAVRPEGSVSTLKIQRTERGDSAVYLCASSLAPALYGANVLTFGAGSRLTVL.